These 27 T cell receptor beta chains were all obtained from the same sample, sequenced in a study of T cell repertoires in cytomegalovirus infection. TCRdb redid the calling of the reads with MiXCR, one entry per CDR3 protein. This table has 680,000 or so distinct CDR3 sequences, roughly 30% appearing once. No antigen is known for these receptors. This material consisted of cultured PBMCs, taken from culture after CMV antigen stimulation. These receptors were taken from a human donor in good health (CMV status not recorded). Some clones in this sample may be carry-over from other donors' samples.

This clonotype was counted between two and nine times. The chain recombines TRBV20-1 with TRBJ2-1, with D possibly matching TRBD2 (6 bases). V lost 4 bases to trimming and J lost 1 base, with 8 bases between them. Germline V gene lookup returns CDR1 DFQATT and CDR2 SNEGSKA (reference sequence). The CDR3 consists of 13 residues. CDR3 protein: CSATLASYNEQFF. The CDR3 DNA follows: TGCAGTGCTACTCTAGCGTCCTACAATGAGCAGTTCTTC.

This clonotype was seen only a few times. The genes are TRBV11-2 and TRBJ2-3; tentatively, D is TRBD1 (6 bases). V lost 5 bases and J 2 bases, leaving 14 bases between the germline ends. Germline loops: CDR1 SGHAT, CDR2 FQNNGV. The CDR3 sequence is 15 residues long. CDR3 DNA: TGTGCCAGCAGCCTGAGACAGGCAAACACAGATACGCAGTATTTT. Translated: CASSLRQANTDTQYF.

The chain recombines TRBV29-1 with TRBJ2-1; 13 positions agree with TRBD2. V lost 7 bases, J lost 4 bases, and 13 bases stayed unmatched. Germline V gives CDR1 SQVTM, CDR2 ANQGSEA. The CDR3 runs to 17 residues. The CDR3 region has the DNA TGCAGCGCGAACGGTCAACCGGGACTAGCGGGGTACAATGAGCAGTTCTTC. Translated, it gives CSANGQPGLAGYNEQFF.

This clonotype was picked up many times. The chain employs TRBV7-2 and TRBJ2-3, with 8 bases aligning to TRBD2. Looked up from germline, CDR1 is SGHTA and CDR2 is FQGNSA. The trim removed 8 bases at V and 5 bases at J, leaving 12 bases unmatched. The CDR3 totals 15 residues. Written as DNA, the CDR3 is TGTGCCAGCGCCGGAGCGGGGGCTGCGGGAGATACGCAGTATTTT. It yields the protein CASAGAGAAGDTQYF. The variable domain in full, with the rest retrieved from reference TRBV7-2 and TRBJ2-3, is GAGVSQSPSNKVTEKGKDVELRCDPISGHTALYWYRQSLGQGLEFLIYFQGNSAPDKSGLPSDRFSAERTGGSVSTLTIQRTQQEDSAVYLCASAGAGAAGDTQYFGPGTRLTVL.

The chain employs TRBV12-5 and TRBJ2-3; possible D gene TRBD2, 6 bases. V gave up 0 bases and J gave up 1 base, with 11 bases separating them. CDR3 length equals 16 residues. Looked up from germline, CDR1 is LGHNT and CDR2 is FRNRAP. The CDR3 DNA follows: TGTGCTAGTGGTTTGGTCCCGGGACTCCGCACAGATACGCAGTATTTT. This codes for CASGLVPGLRTDTQYF.

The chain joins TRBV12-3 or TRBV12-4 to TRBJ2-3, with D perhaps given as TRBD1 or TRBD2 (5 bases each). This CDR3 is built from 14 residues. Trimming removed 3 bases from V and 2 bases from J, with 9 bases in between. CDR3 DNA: TGTGCCAGCAGTTTCCCGGGGACCACAGATACGCAGTATTTT. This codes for CASSFPGTTDTQYF.

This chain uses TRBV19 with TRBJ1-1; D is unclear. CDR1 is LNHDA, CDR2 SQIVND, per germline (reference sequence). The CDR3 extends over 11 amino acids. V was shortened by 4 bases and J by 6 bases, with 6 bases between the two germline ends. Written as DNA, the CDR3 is TGTGCCAGTAGTAATCGGGCTGAAGCTTTCTTT. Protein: CASSNRAEAFF.

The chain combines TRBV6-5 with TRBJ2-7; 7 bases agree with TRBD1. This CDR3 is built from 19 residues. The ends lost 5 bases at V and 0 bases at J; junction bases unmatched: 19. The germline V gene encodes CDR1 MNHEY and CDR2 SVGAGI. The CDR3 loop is CASSPARWTGQKYSYEQYF. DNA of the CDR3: TGTGCCAGCAGTCCTGCTCGCTGGACGGGACAGAAATACTCCTACGAGCAGTACTTC.

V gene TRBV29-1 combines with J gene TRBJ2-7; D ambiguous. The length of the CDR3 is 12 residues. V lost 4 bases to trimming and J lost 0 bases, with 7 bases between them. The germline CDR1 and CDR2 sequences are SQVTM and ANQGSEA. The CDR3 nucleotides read TGCAGCGTTGGAAGAAGCTCCTACGAGCAGTACTTC. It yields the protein CSVGRSSYEQYF.

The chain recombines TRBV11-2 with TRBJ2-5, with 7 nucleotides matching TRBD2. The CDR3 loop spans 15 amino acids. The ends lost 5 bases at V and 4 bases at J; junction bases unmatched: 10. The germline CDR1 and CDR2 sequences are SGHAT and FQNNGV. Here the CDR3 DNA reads TGTGCCAGCAGCATCCGGGGGGTCGGGGGAGAGACCCAGTACTTC. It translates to CASSIRGVGGETQYF.

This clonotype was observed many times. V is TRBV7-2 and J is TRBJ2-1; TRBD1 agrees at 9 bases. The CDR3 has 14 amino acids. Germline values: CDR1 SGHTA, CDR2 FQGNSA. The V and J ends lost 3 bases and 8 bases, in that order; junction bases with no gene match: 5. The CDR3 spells CASSFRTGVDEQFF. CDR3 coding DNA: TGTGCCAGCAGCTTTAGGACAGGGGTCGATGAGCAGTTCTTC.

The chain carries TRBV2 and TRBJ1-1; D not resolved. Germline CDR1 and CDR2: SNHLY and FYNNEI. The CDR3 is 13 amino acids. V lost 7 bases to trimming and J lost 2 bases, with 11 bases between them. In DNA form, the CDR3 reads TGTGCCAGCATTAGATCTGGTAACACTGAAGCTTTCTTT. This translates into CASIRSGNTEAFF.

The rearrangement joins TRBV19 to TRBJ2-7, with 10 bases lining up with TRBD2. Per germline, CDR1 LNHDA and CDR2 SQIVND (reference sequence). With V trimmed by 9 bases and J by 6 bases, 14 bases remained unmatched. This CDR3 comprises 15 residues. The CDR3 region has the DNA TGTGCCAGCCGTCCTAGCGGGGGCTTGGGTGGCGAGCAGTACTTC. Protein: CASRPSGGLGGEQYF.

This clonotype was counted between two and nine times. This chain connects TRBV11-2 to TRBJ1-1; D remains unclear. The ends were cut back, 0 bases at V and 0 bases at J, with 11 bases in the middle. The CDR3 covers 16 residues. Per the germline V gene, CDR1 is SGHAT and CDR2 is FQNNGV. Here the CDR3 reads CASSLDPLGMNTEAFF. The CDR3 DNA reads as TGTGCCAGCAGCTTAGACCCACTGGGAATGAACACTGAAGCTTTCTTT.

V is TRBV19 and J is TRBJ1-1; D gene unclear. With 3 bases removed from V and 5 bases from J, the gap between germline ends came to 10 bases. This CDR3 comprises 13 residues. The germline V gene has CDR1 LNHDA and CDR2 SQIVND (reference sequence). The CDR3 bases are TGTGCCAGTAGTATGTTGTCCGCGACTGAAGCTTTCTTT. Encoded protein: CASSMLSATEAFF.

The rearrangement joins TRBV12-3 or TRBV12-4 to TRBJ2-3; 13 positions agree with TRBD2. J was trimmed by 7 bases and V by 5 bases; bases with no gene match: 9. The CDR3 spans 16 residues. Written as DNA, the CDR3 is TGTGCCAGCAGTCCCACTAGCGGGGGGGCCGTTCATACGCAGTATTTT. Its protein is CASSPTSGGAVHTQYF.

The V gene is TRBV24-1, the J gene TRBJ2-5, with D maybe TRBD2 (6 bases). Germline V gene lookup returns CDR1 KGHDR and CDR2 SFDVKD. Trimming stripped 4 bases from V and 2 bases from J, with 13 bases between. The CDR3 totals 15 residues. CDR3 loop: CATSELVAGQETQYF. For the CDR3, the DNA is TGTGCCACCAGTGAGTTAGTGGCGGGGCAAGAGACCCAGTACTTC.

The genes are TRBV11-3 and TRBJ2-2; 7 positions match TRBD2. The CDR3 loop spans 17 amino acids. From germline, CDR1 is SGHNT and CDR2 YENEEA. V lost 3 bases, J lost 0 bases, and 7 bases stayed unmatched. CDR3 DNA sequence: TGTGCCAGCAGCTTCATACGGGACTACTCGAACACCGGGGAGCTGTTTTTT. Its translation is CASSFIRDYSNTGELFF.

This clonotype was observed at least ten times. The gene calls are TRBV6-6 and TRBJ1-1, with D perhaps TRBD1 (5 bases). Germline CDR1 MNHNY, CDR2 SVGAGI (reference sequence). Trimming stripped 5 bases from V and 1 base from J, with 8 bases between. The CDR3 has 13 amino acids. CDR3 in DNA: TGTGCCAGCAGTGCCACAGGGAACACTGAAGCTTTCTTT. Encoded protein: CASSATGNTEAFF.

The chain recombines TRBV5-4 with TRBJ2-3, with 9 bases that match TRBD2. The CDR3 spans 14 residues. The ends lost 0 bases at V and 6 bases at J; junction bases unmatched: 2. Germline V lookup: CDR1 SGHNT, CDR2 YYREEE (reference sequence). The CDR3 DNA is TGTGCCAGCAGCTTGGTGCGGGAGGGGGATACGCAGTATTTT. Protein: CASSLVREGDTQYF.

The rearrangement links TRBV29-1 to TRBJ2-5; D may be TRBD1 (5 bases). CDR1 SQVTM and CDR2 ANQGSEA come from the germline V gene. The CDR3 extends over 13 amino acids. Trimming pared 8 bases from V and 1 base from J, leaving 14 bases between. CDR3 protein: CSFSKGIQETQYF. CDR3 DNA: TGCAGCTTTTCCAAGGGGATCCAAGAGACCCAGTACTTC.

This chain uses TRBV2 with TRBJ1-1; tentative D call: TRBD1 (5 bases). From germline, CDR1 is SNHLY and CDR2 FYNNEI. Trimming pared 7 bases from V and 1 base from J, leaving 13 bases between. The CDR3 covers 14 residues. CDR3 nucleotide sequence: TGTGCCAGCAACGAGAGGGGACGGAACACTGAAGCTTTCTTT. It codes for CASNERGRNTEAFF.

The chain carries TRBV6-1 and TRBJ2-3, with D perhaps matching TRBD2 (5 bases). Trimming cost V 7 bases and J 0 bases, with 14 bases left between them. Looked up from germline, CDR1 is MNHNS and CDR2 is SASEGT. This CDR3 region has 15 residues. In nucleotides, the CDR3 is TGTGCCAGCACTGCGGCTAGCAAGAGCACAGATACGCAGTATTTT. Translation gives CASTAASKSTDTQYF.

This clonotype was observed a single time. The CDR3 sequence is CSAVLGRPNSPLHF. The CDR3, as DNA: TGCAGTGCCGTACTGGGACGGCCAAATTCACCCCTCCACTTT. The chain carries TRBV20-1 and TRBJ1-6, with a weak D call TRBD1 (5 bases). The germline V gene has CDR1 DFQATT and CDR2 SNEGSKA (reference sequence). CDR3 size: 14 residues. V lost 6 bases and J 7 bases, leaving 16 bases between the germline ends.

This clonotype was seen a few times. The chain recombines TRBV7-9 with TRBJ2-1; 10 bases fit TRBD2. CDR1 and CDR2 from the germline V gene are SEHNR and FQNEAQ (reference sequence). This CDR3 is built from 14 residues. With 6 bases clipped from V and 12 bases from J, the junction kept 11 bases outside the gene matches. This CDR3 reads CASSFGLAETVQFF. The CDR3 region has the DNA TGTGCCAGCAGTTTTGGACTAGCGGAAACCGTGCAGTTCTTC.

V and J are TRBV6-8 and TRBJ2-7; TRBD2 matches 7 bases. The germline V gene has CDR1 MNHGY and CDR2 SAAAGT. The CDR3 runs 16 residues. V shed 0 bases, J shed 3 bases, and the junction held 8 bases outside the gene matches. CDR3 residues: CASSYSTPWEGYEQYF. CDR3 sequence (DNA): TGTGCCAGCAGTTACTCGACCCCGTGGGAGGGCTACGAGCAGTACTTC.

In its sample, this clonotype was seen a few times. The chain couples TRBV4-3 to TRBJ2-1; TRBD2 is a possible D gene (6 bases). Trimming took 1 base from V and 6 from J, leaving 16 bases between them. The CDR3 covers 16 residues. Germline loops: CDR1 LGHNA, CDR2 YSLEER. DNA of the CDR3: TGCGCCAGCAGCCAAGCTGGTGGACTATTAAGCAATGAGCAGTTCTTC. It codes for CASSQAGGLLSNEQFF.